The clone carrying this TCR beta chain has a single count. Its antigen remains unknown. This entry belongs to a study of T cells in localized non-small cell lung cancer. Clones were read by immunoSEQ multiplex PCR, and TCRdb kept only the in-frame ones, dropping some. This table has some 22,000 clones, more than 85% appearing once. Study-wide points: It was uninvolved adjacent lung that showed the highest T cell clonality, exceeding tumor. Heterogeneity remains possible, as sequencing covered one tumor region only.

The starting material was peripheral blood, obtained before any cancer treatment. This sequence originates from a male donor aged 60 or over with stage I squamous cell lung carcinoma.

The DNA for the CDR3 is TGCAGCGGGAACCCCCGGGGCACTGAAGCTTTCTTT. As protein: CSGNPRGTEAFF. The chain recombines TRBV29-1 with TRBJ1-1, with D hard to call. In germline, CDR1 is SQVTM, CDR2 ANQGSEA. V lost 7 bases to trimming and J lost 4 bases, with 13 bases between them. The CDR3 sequence is 12 residues long.